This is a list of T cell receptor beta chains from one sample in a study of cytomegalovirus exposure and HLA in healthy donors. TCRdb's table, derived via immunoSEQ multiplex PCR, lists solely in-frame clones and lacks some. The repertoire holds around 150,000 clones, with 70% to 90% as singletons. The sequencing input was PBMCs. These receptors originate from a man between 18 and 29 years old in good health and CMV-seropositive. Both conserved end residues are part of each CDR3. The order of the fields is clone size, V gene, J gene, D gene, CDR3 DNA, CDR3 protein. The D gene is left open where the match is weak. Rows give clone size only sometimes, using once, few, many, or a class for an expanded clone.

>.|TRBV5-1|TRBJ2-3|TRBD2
TGCGCCAGCAGCTTACGGACTAGCGGGGGGCCCACAGATACGCAGTATTTT
CASSLRTSGGPTDTQYF
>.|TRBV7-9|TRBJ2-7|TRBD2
TGTGCCAGCAGCTTTAGCGGGGGGGCATCCTACGAGCAGTACTTC
CASSFSGGASYEQYF
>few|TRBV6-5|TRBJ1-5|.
TGTGCCAGCAGTTACGGGGCAGGGGGCAATCAGCCCCAGCATTTT
CASSYGAGGNQPQHF
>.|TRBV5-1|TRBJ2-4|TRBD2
TGCGCCAGCAGCTTCGGACTAGCGGGGGGTTCTTTGAACATTCAGTACTTC
CASSFGLAGGSLNIQYF
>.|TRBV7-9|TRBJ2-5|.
TGTGCCAGCAGCTTAGATCTGGGCCGGAAGACCCAGTACTTC
CASSLDLGRKTQYF
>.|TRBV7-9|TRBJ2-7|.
TGTGCCAGCAGCTTAGGACAGGACTACGAGCAGTACTTC
CASSLGQDYEQYF
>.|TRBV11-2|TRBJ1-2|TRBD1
TGTGCCAGCAGCTTAGGGGGACAGGGGGGGAACTATGGCTACACCTTC
CASSLGGQGGNYGYTF
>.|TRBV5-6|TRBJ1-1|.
TGTGCCAGCAGCCCCGCGGGGGGTAGCACTGAAGCTTTCTTT
CASSPAGGSTEAFF
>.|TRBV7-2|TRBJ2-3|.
TGTGCCAGCAGCTGGACACCTAGCACAGATACGCAGTATTTT
CASSWTPSTDTQYF
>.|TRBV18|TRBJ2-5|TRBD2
TGTGCCAGCTCACGGACTAGCGGGGTAGAGACCCAGTACTTC
CASSRTSGVETQYF
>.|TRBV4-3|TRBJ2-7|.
TGCGCCAGCAGCCAAGATAATCAGAACTCCTACGAGCAGTACTTC
CASSQDNQNSYEQYF
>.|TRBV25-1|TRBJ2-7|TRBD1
TGTGCCAGCAGGGCGGGATCCGGACAGGGCCGGCAGTACTTC
CASRAGSGQGRQYF
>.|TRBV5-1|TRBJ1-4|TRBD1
TGCGCCAGCAGCTTAACAGGGGGGGAAGAAAAACTGTTTTTT
CASSLTGGEEKLFF
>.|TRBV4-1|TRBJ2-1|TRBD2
TGCGCCAGCAGCCACGCCCCGAGCGGGGGGGCTTACAATGAGCAGTTCTTC
CASSHAPSGGAYNEQFF
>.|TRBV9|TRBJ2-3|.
TGTGCCAGCAGCGTAGTAGCGGGCACAGATACGCAGTATTTT
CASSVVAGTDTQYF
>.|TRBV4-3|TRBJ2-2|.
TGCGCCAGCAGCCAAGATTCCAGGGGATTGGGGCACGGGGAGCTGTTTTTT
CASSQDSRGLGHGELFF
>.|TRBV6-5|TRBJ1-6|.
TGTGCCAGCAGTTTAAATGGGGAGGTACCCCTCCACTTT
CASSLNGEVPLHF
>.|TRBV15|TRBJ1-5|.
TGTGCCACCAGCAGAGCCGCCAGTCAGCCCCAGCATTTT
CATSRAASQPQHF
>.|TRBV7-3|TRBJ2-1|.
TGTGCCAGCAGCTTAAGCGGGGCCAACAATGAGCAGTTCTTC
CASSLSGANNEQFF
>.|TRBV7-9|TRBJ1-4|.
TGTGCCAGCAGCTTAGGGGAGGCGGGAAAACTGTTTTTT
CASSLGEAGKLFF
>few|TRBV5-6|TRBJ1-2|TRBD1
TGTGCCAGCAGCTTGACCGGACAGGGAGGCTATGGCTACACCTTC
CASSLTGQGGYGYTF
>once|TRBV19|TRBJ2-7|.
TGTGCCAGTAGTATAAGTGGGGGCCAAGGCGAGCAGTACTTC
CASSISGGQGEQYF
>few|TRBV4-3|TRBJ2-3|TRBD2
TGCGCCAGCAGCCAAGCGGGAGGGGATACGCAGTATTTT
CASSQAGGDTQYF
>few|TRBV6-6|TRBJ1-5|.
TGTGCCAGCAGCTCTCAGCCCCAGCATTTT
CASSSQPQHF
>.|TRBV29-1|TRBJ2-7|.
TGCAGCGTTGAGGTCAGGGACTTCTTGAGTAGCCCCTACGAGCAGTACTTC
CSVEVRDFLSSPYEQYF
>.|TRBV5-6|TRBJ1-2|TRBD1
TGTGCCAGCAGCCCCCGGGACAGGGTCTATGGCTACACCTTC
CASSPRDRVYGYTF
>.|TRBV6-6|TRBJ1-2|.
TGTGCCAGCAGTTACTCGGGGACGGGACACGGCTATGGCTACACCTTC
CASSYSGTGHGYGYTF
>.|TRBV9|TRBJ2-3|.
TGTGCCAGCAGCGTAGAGGAGACAGGAGGCACAGATACGCAGTATTTT
CASSVEETGGTDTQYF
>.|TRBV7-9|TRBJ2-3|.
TGTTCCAGCAGCAACCTAGATTCTCCGCAGTATTTT
CSSSNLDSPQYF
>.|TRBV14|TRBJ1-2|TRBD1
TGTGCCAGCAGCCAAGAGGGGGGGGACAGGGCCCTCTGGGGCTATGGCTACACCTTC
CASSQEGGDRALWGYGYTF
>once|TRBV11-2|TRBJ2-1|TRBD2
TGTGCCAGCAGCTTAGAATTAGGCGGGGGGGCCCTCGATGAGCAGTTCTTC
CASSLELGGGALDEQFF
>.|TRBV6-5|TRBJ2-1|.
TGTGCCAGCAGTTACTCCCCCGTGCAGAATGAGCAGTTCTTC
CASSYSPVQNEQFF
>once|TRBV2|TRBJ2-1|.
TGTGCCAGCAAAACTTATGGGCCCCTAAGCAATGAGCAGTTCTTC
CASKTYGPLSNEQFF
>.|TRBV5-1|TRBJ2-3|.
TGCGCCAGCAGCTTGGGCAGGACAGCCAGCACAGATACGCAGTATTTT
CASSLGRTASTDTQYF
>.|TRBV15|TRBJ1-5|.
TGTGCCACCAGCAGAGGGGCCGCGGGGCAGCCCCAGCATTTT
CATSRGAAGQPQHF
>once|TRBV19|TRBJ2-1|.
TGTGCCAGTAGTATTCCGATGGGGGCGGGCTACAATGAGCAGTTCTTC
CASSIPMGAGYNEQFF
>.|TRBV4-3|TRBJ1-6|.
TGCGCCAGCAGCCAAGTAGTCCAGGCCTATAATTCACCCCTCCACTTT
CASSQVVQAYNSPLHF
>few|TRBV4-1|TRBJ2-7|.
TGCGCCAGCAGCCAAGAATCGGACTACTACGAGCAGTACTTC
CASSQESDYYEQYF
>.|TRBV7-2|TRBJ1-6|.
TGTGCCAGCAGCTCCCTCGGGGAAAATTCACCCCTCCACTTT
CASSSLGENSPLHF
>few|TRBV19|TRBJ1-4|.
TGTGCCAGCCAGACAGGTTGGGGTGAAAAACTGTTTTTT
CASQTGWGEKLFF
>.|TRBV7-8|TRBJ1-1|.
TGTGCCAGCAGCTTAGAGCGGACTGAAGCTTTCTTT
CASSLERTEAFF
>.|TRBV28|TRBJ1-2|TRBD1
TGTGCCAGCAGTTTATGGCTGACAGGGACCAACTATGGCTACACCTTC
CASSLWLTGTNYGYTF
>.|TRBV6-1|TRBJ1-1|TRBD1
TGTGCCAGCAGTGTTAGCGGGGGACAGGCTGAAGCTTTCTTT
CASSVSGGQAEAFF
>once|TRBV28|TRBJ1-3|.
TGTGCCAGCAACCTATCACCTAAAGGAAACACCATATATTTT
CASNLSPKGNTIYF
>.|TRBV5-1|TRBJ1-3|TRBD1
TGCGCCAGCACGCAACAGGGGATCTCTGGAAACACCATATATTTT
CASTQQGISGNTIYF
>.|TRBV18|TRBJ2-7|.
TGTGCCAGCTCACGGGCAGGGGAATACGAGCAGTACTTC
CASSRAGEYEQYF
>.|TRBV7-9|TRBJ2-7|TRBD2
TGTGCCAGCAGCCCACTAGCGGGGAGCTCCTACGAGCAGTACTTC
CASSPLAGSSYEQYF
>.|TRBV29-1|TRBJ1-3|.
TGCAGCGTTTCAATTCCTACAGGGAGAGCTGGAAACACCATATATTTT
CSVSIPTGRAGNTIYF
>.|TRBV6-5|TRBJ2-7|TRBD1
TGTGCCAGCAGTTCGCCGGGACAGGTTTACTTC
CASSSPGQVYF
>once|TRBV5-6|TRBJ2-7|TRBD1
TGTGCCAGCAGCGAAGGGACAGGGGGCGGATACGAGCAGTACTTC
CASSEGTGGGYEQYF
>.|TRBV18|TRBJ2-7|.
TGTGCCAGCTCACCACCGGGGACACGAACCTACGAGCAGTACTTC
CASSPPGTRTYEQYF
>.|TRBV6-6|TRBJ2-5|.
TGTGCCAGCAGTTACTTAGGCGGGGAACAAGAGACCCAGTACTTC
CASSYLGGEQETQYF
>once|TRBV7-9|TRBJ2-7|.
TGTGCCAGCAGCAAAGGGGGTAACGAGCAGTACTTC
CASSKGGNEQYF
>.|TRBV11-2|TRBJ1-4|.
TGTGCCAGCAGCTTAGACAACCCTTCAGCTAATGAAAAACTGTTTTTT
CASSLDNPSANEKLFF
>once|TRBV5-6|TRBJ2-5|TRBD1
TGTGCCAGCAGCTCAGGGGGACCGGGATCGGAGACCCAGTACTTC
CASSSGGPGSETQYF
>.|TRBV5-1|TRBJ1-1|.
TGCGCCAGCAGCTTGGTAGTCTCCACCTCGGACACTGAAGCTTTCTTT
CASSLVVSTSDTEAFF
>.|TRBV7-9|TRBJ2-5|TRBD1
TGTGCCAGCAGCTCGGGACAGAGAAAAGAGACCCAGTACTTC
CASSSGQRKETQYF
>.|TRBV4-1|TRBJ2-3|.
TGCGCCAGCAGCCAACCGGGGTCTAGCACAGATACGCAGTATTTT
CASSQPGSSTDTQYF
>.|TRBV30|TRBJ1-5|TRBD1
TGTGCCTGGAGCGGGACAGGGCTACTCTATAGCAATCAGCCCCAGCATTTT
CAWSGTGLLYSNQPQHF